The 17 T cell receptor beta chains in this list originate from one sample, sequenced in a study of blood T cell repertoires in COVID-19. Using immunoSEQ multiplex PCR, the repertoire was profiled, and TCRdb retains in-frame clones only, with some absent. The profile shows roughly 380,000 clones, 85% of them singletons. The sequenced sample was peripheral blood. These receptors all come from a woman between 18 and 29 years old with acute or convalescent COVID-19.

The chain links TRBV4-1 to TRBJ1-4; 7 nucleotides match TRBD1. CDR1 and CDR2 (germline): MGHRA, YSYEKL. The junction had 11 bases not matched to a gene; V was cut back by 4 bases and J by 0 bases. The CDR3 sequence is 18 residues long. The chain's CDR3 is CASSPKRGTASTNEKLFF. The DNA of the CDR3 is TGCGCCAGCAGCCCGAAGCGCGGGACAGCCTCAACTAATGAAAAACTGTTTTTT.

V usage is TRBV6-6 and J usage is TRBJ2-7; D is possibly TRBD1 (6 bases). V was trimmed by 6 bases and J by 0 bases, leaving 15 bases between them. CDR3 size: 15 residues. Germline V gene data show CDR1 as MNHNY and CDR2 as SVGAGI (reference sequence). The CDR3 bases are TGTGCCAGCAGCCCCGGGACATCGATCTCCTACGAGCAGTACTTC. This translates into CASSPGTSISYEQYF.

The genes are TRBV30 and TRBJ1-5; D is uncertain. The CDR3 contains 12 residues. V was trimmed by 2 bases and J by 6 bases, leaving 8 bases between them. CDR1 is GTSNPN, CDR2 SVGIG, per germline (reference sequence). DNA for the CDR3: TGTGCCTGGAGTCCCGGAGGTCAGCCCCAGCATTTT. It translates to CAWSPGGQPQHF.

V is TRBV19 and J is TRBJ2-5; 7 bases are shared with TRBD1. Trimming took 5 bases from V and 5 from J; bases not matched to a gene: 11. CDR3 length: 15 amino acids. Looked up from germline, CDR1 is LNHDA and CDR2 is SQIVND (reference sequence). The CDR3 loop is CASSDQLTGEETQYF. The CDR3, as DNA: TGTGCCAGTAGTGACCAACTCACAGGGGAGGAGACCCAGTACTTC.

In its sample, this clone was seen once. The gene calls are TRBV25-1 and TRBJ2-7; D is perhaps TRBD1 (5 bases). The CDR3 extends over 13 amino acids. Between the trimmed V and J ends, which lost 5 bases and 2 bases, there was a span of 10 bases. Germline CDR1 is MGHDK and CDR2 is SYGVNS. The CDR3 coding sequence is TGTGCCAGCAGTTCAGGGATACCCTACGAGCAGTACTTC. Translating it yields CASSSGIPYEQYF.

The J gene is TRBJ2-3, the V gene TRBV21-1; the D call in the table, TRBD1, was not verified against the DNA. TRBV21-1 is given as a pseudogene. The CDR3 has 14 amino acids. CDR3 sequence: CASSTGQAGDTQYF. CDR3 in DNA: TGTGCCAGCAGTACCGGACAGGCGGGAGATACGCAGTATTTT.

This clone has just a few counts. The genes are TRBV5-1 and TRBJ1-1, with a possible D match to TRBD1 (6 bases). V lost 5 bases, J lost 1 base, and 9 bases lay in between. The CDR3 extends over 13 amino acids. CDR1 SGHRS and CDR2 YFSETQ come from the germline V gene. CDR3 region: CASRVQGNTEAFF. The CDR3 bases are TGCGCCAGCAGGGTACAGGGGAACACTGAAGCTTTCTTT.

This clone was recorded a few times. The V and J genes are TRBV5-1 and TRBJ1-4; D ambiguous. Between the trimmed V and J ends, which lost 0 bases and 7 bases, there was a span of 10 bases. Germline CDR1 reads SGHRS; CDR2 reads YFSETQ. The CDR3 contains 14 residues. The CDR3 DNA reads TGCGCCAGCAGCTTGGCGGGAAATGGTGAAAAACTGTTTTTT. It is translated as CASSLAGNGEKLFF.

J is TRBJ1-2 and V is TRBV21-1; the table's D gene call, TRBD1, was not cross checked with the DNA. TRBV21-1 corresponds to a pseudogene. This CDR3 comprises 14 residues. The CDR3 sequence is CASSYRDRSYGYTF. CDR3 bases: TGTGCCAGCAGCTACCGGGACAGGTCGTATGGCTACACCTTC.

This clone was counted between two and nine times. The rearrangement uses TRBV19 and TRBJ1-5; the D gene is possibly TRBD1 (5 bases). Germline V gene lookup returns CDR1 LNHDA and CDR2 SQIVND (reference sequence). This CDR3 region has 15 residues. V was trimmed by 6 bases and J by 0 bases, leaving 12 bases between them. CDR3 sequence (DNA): TGTGCCAGTAGCGGGGGAGGCGGTAGCAATCAGCCCCAGCATTTT. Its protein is CASSGGGGSNQPQHF.

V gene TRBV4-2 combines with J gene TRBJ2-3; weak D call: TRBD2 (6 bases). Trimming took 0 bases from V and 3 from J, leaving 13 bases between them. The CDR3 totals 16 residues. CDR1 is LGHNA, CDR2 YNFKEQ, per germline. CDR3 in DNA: TGTGCCAGCAGCCAAGAGGAGGGCTTGAGTACAGATACGCAGTATTTT. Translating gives CASSQEEGLSTDTQYF.

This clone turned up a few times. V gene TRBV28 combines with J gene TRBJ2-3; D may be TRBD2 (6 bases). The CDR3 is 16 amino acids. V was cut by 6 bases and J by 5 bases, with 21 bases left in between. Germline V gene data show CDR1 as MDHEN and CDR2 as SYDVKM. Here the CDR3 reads CASRLVGDSVVDTQYF. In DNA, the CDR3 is TGTGCCAGCAGGCTAGTGGGGGACTCAGTTGTAGATACGCAGTATTTT.

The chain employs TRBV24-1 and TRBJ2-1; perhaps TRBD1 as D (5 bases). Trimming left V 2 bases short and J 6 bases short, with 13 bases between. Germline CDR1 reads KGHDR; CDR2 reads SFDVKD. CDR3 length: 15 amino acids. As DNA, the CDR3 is TGTGCCACCAGTGATTCGAGGCAGGGTGTCAATGAGCAGTTCTTC. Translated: CATSDSRQGVNEQFF.

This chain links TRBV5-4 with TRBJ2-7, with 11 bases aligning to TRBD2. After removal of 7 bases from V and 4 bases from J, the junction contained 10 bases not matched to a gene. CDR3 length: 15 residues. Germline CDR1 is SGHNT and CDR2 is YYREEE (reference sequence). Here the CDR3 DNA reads TGTGCCAGCGGCATAATAGCGGGGGGGATGTACGAGCAGTACTTC. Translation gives CASGIIAGGMYEQYF.

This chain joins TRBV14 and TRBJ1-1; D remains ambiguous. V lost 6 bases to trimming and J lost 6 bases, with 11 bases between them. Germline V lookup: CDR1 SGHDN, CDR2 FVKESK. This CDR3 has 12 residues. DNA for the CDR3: TGTGCCAGCAGTCTAGTTCGGGCTGAAGCTTTCTTT. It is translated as CASSLVRAEAFF.

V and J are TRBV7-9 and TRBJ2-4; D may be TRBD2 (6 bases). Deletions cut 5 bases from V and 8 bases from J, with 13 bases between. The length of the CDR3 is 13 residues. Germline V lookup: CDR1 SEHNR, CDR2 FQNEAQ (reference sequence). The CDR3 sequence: CASSAPERDIQYF. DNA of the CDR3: TGTGCCAGCAGCGCACCAGAGCGGGACATTCAGTACTTC.

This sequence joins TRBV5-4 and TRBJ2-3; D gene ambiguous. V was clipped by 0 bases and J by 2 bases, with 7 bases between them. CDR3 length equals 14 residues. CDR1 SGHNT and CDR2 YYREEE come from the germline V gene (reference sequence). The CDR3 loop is CASSLASLTDTQYF. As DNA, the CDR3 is TGTGCCAGCAGCTTGGCCTCCCTCACAGATACGCAGTATTTT.